The TCR beta chain under discussion was sequenced for a study of shared clonotypes between healthy human individuals. This CDR3 has 13 amino acids. Germline CDR1 is LNHDA and CDR2 is SQIVND (reference sequence). Trimming took off 7 bases at V and 7 bases at J, with 14 bases between the two ends. Libraries were prepared by immunoSEQ multiplex PCR; TCRdb keeps only in-frame clonotypes and omits some of them. This table has 2,500,000 or so clones, roughly 90% appearing once. Findings and caveats of the study: Memory subsets generally showed lower estimated richness than naive subsets.

This clone was recorded once. Its antigen is unknown. The chain couples TRBV19 to TRBJ2-1, with D perhaps matching TRBD2 (6 bases). Sequenced material: naive CD4+ T cells from PBMCs. Noted subset: CD45RA+ positively selected. The clonotype originates from a young man in good health. Some clones in this sample may be carry-over from other donors' samples. The CDR3: CASKGRGLNEQFF. The CDR3 DNA reads as TGTGCCAGTAAGGGACGGGGGTTGAATGAGCAGTTCTTC.